This T cell receptor (beta chain) was profiled in a study of cytomegalovirus exposure and HLA in healthy donors. Overall study findings and caveats: Later analysis demonstrated an association between a missense DCLRE1C variant and TCR beta V- and J-gene trimming. Altogether, 150 to 200 TCR beta chains were recorded as cytomegalovirus-associated.

PCR primers comprised 60 Vbeta and 13 Jbeta primers. The repertoire was sequenced with immunoSEQ multiplex PCR; TCRdb's copy has only in-frame clones and lacks some. The sample holds around 130,000 clones, approximately 78% seen once. V lost 4 bases and J 1 base, leaving 7 bases between the germline ends. The CDR3 extends over 13 amino acids. CDR1 is SGHVS and CDR2 is FNYEAQ in the germline V gene. As regards this clone: Its antigen is unknown.

These donors, healthy bone marrow donors, were studied. Unrecorded immune exposure was likely among donors, who were nominally healthy when sampled. This chain links TRBV7-6 with TRBJ1-1; D is unresolved. Specimen: PBMCs. The sequence came from a woman aged 40 to 50 in good health and CMV-seropositive. Here the CDR3 DNA reads TGTGCCAGCAGCTCATCAGAGAACACTGAAGCTTTCTTT. It translates to CASSSSENTEAFF. The entire variable domain, with the rest obtained from reference TRBV7-6 and TRBJ1-1, is as follows: GAGVSQSPRYKVTKRGQDVALRCDPISGHVSLYWYRQALGQGPEFLTYFNYEAQQDKSGLPNDRFSAERPEGSISTLTIQRTEQRDSAMYRCASSSSENTEAFFGQGTRLTVV.